This T cell receptor (beta chain) is drawn from a study of T cell repertoires in cytomegalovirus infection. This clonotype was observed many times. MiXCR, applied by TCRdb to the reads, yields one record per CDR3 protein. The profile shows a few hundred thousand distinct CDR3 sequences, roughly 18% of them singletons. Trimming pared 0 bases from V and 5 bases from J, leaving 14 bases between. The CDR3 has 16 residues. CDR1 is MGHRA and CDR2 is YSYEKL in the germline V gene. The sequence was obtained from a human donor in good health (CMV status not recorded). Some clones in this sample may be carry-over from other donors' samples. Sequencing was carried out using PBMCs. This chain connects TRBV4-1 to TRBJ1-3; D remains ambiguous. This CDR3 is CASSQDLGPRRNTIYF. The CDR3 DNA is TGCGCCAGCAGCCAAGATCTTGGTCCTCGGAGAAACACCATATATTTT.